This record concerns one T cell receptor (beta chain) sequence. Its antigen is unknown. The sample belongs to a study of T cell responses to AZD1222 COVID-19 vaccine. Study summary: Second-dose intervals near 4 or 12 weeks were combined. Study-wide results and limits: Repertoires were obtained only post-peak T cell response. Mapped onto spike, vaccine-associated CD4 TCRs spanned it and were dominant at 160-218 and 743-854.

Libraries were prepared by immunoSEQ multiplex PCR; TCRdb keeps only in-frame clonotypes and omits some of them. Here the sample spans roughly 97,000 clones, about 93% being singletons. Unmatched junction bases numbered 14, after V lost 1 base and J lost 2 bases. Per germline, CDR1 MGHRA and CDR2 YSYEKL. This CDR3 has 20 residues. This TCR derives from an adult in good health. Here the sequenced sample was peripheral blood, taken on day 0 of AZD1222 vaccination. V usage is TRBV4-1 and J usage is TRBJ2-2; 9 positions match TRBD2. The CDR3 sequence: CASSQALSAWLAGNTGELFF. In DNA, the CDR3 is TGCGCCAGCAGCCAAGCCCTGAGTGCTTGGCTAGCGGGAAACACCGGGGAGCTGTTTTTT.